The next 23 T cell receptor beta chains were all read from a single sample in a study of response to subunit inactivated influenza vaccine. TCRdb reprocessed the RT-PCR reads with MiXCR, giving one entry per CDR3 protein. The sample has 700,000 to 900,000 distinct CDR3 sequences; around 20% are singletons. The sequencing used PBMCs from blood, collected approximately 5 days after vaccination. Receptor source: a man aged 50-60 years who received an inactivated influenza vaccine.

This clonotype has at least ten counts. This chain connects TRBV12-3 or TRBV12-4 to TRBJ2-7, with unresolved D. This CDR3 spans 12 amino acids. V lost 4 bases to trimming and J lost 3 bases, with 7 bases between them. The CDR3 here is CASSSPGYEQYF. The CDR3 DNA is TGTGCCAGCAGTTCCCCCGGCTACGAGCAGTACTTC.

This clonotype was counted between two and nine times. The chain carries TRBV20-1 and TRBJ2-2, with 10 bases matching TRBD1. The germline CDR1 and CDR2 sequences are DFQATT and SNEGSKA (reference sequence). The trim removed 6 bases at V and 1 base at J, leaving 2 bases unmatched. This CDR3 region has 14 residues. DNA for the CDR3: TGCAGTGCCAGGACAGGGGGGAACACCGGGGAGCTGTTTTTT. Translation gives CSARTGGNTGELFF.

This chain joins TRBV7-9 and TRBJ1-2; 7 bases are a match to TRBD1. Germline V lookup: CDR1 SEHNR, CDR2 FQNEAQ (reference sequence). This CDR3 has 13 residues. Trimming at V came to 6 bases and at J to 4 bases, leaving 5 bases not matched to a gene. The CDR3, as DNA: TGTGCCAGCAGTCACAGGGGTGGCTATGGCTACACCTTC. Amino acids: CASSHRGGYGYTF.

This clonotype was seen a few times. The chain is built from TRBV12-3 or TRBV12-4 and TRBJ2-7; TRBD1 agrees at 11 bases. This CDR3 comprises 15 residues. The V gene end was trimmed by 1 base and the J gene end by 3 bases; junction bases not matched to a gene: 2. CDR3 loop: CASSLGTGGGYEQYF. Written as DNA, the CDR3 is TGTGCCAGCAGTTTAGGGACAGGGGGCGGCTACGAGCAGTACTTC.

A single count supports this clonotype. The chain couples TRBV7-9 to TRBJ1-1, with D possibly TRBD1 on 5 matching bases. Germline-derived CDR1 and CDR2 are SEHNR and FQNEAQ (reference sequence). V lost 7 bases, J lost 7 bases, and 19 bases lay in between. The CDR3 is made up of 14 amino acids. This CDR3 reads CASNTGVGAGEAFF. CDR3 nucleotides: TGTGCCAGCAACACCGGGGTTGGGGCCGGTGAAGCTTTCTTT.

With respect to this clonotype: Germline and junction disagree at one end, which may indicate a read error. CDR3 region: CACSWTSGRMVSTDTQYF. Here the CDR3 DNA reads TGTGCCTGCAGCTGGACTAGCGGGAGAATGGTTAGCACAGATACGCAGTATTTT. The chain carries TRBV13 and TRBJ2-3, with 13 positions matching TRBD2. This CDR3 has 18 residues. Germline V gives CDR1 PRHDT, CDR2 FYEKMQ (reference sequence).

This clonotype was observed a handful of times. The V and J genes are TRBV20-1 and TRBJ2-5; D is possibly TRBD2 (6 bases). The V end lost 0 bases, the J end lost 1 base, and 12 bases lay between the germline ends. The CDR3 has 15 amino acids. Germline loops: CDR1 DFQATT, CDR2 SNEGSKA (reference sequence). CDR3 loop: CSARDSGGVQETQYF. The CDR3 bases are TGCAGTGCTAGAGATAGTGGCGGGGTCCAAGAGACCCAGTACTTC.

V usage is TRBV12-3 or TRBV12-4 and J usage is TRBJ2-7, with a weak D call TRBD1 (5 bases). V was clipped by 0 bases and J by 3 bases, with 9 bases between them. CDR3 length equals 14 residues. The CDR3 DNA follows: TGTGCCAGCAGTTTAGCAGGGGCAGTCTACGAGCAGTACTTC. It is translated as CASSLAGAVYEQYF.

This chain connects TRBV7-2 to TRBJ2-7; no reliable D call. The CDR3 extends over 13 amino acids. The V end lost 5 bases, the J end lost 6 bases, and 14 bases lay between the germline ends. Germline lookup yields CDR1 SGHTA and CDR2 FQGNSA. The chain's CDR3 is CASSPVFSGEQYF. The CDR3 DNA is TGTGCCAGCAGCCCCGTTTTTTCGGGCGAGCAGTACTTC.

The sample holds a few counts of this clonotype. V and J are TRBV29-1 and TRBJ2-7; D unclear. This CDR3 region has 13 residues. Trimming took off 3 bases at V and 2 bases at J, with 11 bases between the two ends. Per germline, CDR1 SQVTM and CDR2 ANQGSEA. The CDR3 loop is CSVDDAATYEQYF. In DNA, the CDR3 is TGCAGCGTTGACGATGCAGCCACCTACGAGCAGTACTTC.

The V call is TRBV2, the J call TRBJ2-2; D may be TRBD2 (6 bases). With 5 bases removed from V and 4 bases from J, the gap between germline ends came to 11 bases. The CDR3 runs 14 residues. In germline, CDR1 is SNHLY, CDR2 FYNNEI. CDR3 sequence reads: CASSKTRFTGELFF. In DNA form, the CDR3 reads TGTGCCAGCAGTAAGACTAGGTTCACCGGGGAGCTGTTTTTT. Full variable domain (remainder filled in from reference TRBV2 and TRBJ2-2): EPEVTQTPSHQVTQMGQEVILRCVPISNHLYFYWYRQILGQKVEFLVSFYNNEISEKSEIFDDQFSVERPDGSNFTLKIRSTKLEDSAMYFCASSKTRFTGELFFGEGSRLTVL.

J is TRBJ1-2 and V is TRBV6-4, with no clear D. Germline values: CDR1 MRHNA, CDR2 SNTAGT. This CDR3 is built from 12 residues. V lost 0 bases and J 6 bases, leaving 5 bases between the germline ends. The DNA for the CDR3 is TGTGCCAGCAGTGACTCAGTGCATGGCTACACCTTC. Translation gives CASSDSVHGYTF.

The chain is built from TRBV19 and TRBJ2-2, with 8 bases fitting TRBD1. CDR3 size: 14 residues. The germline V gene has CDR1 LNHDA and CDR2 SQIVND (reference sequence). The V and J ends lost 8 bases and 6 bases, in that order; junction bases with no gene match: 8. The CDR3 region is CASLKTGDAGELFF. The CDR3 DNA is TGTGCCAGTCTTAAGACAGGGGATGCCGGGGAGCTGTTTTTT.

The V gene is TRBV6-1, the J gene TRBJ2-3; 7 positions agree with TRBD1. The CDR3 extends over 13 amino acids. CDR1 and CDR2 (germline): MNHNS, SASEGT. Losses at the gene ends were 5 bases for V and 5 bases for J; bases not matched to a gene: 4. The CDR3 spells CASSRQGRDTQYF. The CDR3 DNA sequence: TGTGCCAGCAGTAGACAGGGCAGAGATACGCAGTATTTT.

This clonotype was recorded only once. The V and J genes are TRBV7-9 and TRBJ1-2; TRBD1 agrees at 9 bases. Germline assignment: CDR1 SEHNR and CDR2 FQNEAQ (reference sequence). J lost 0 bases, V lost 5 bases, and 4 bases had no gene match. The CDR3 covers 15 residues. CDR3 sequence reads: CASSPGTGPNYGYTF. Written as DNA, the CDR3 is TGTGCCAGCAGCCCAGGGACAGGGCCTAACTATGGCTACACCTTC.

Only a few counts were recorded for this clonotype. The chain carries TRBV12-3 or TRBV12-4 and TRBJ2-5; TRBD1 might be the D (5 bases). CDR3 size: 14 residues. Trimming removed 2 bases at V and 5 bases at J, with 12 bases between. CDR3 sequence (DNA): TGTGCCAGCAGTTTATTGCCAGGGCAGGAGACCCAGTACTTC. Its translation: CASSLLPGQETQYF.

This clonotype appeared a few times. The chain recombines TRBV7-2 with TRBJ1-6; TRBD1 matches at 8 bases. Germline CDR1 SGHTA, CDR2 FQGNSA. V lost 3 bases to trimming and J lost 7 bases; unmatched junction nucleotides: 5. The CDR3 loop spans 15 amino acids. The CDR3, as DNA: TGTGCCAGCAGCTTGGGGACAGGTTTCAATTCACCCCTCCACTTT. This codes for CASSLGTGFNSPLHF.

Notes on this clonotype: Germline is not matched at one junction end, which may reflect a read error. The V gene is TRBV2, the J gene TRBJ2-3, with D possibly TRBD2 on 5 matching bases. This CDR3 has 18 residues. Germline CDR1 SNHLY, CDR2 FYNNEI. The CDR3 region has the DNA TGTGCCATCAGTTCCTTAGCCAACATAGCGATTAGCACAGATACGCAGTATTTT. The encoded protein is CAISSLANIAISTDTQYF.

At least ten counts were recorded for this clonotype. V usage is TRBV5-6 and J usage is TRBJ2-5; D is perhaps TRBD1 (6 bases). V dropped 4 bases and J dropped 3 bases, with 13 bases sitting between them. Germline CDR1 is SGHDT and CDR2 is YYEEEE. The CDR3 has 14 amino acids. CDR3 sequence (DNA): TGTGCCAGCAGCATCTGGACAGAAGAAGAGACCCAGTACTTC. It yields the protein CASSIWTEEETQYF.

The V call is TRBV12-3 or TRBV12-4, the J call TRBJ2-5; 11 positions match TRBD2. The V and J ends lost 5 bases and 2 bases, in that order; junction bases with no gene match: 10. CDR3 length equals 17 residues. CDR3 coding DNA: TGTGCCAGCAGTCTCCAGGGACTAGCGGAAGTACAAGAGACCCAGTACTTC. Encoded protein: CASSLQGLAEVQETQYF.

This clonotype was seen only a few times. This chain uses TRBV2 with TRBJ2-3; D not certain. The V and J ends lost 4 bases and 4 bases respectively, with 9 bases between them. CDR1 SNHLY and CDR2 FYNNEI come from the germline V gene. This CDR3 comprises 13 residues. The CDR3 DNA reads TGTGCCAGCAGTGGACAAACGGCAGATACGCAGTATTTT. Translated: CASSGQTADTQYF.

The table lists this clonotype with a few counts. The rearrangement uses TRBV3-1 and TRBJ2-7; possible D gene TRBD1, 6 bases. Germline CDR1 is LGHDT and CDR2 is YNNKEL (reference sequence). The V and J ends lost 1 base and 2 bases respectively, with 9 bases between them. The CDR3 has 14 amino acids. The CDR3 here is CASSQARGPYEQYF. The CDR3 region has the DNA TGTGCCAGCAGCCAAGCCAGGGGTCCCTACGAGCAGTACTTC.

The chain couples TRBV5-1 to TRBJ1-2, with D possibly TRBD1 on 5 matching bases. Trimming pared 4 bases from V and 3 bases from J, leaving 13 bases between. CDR1 and CDR2 (germline): SGHRS, YFSETQ. The CDR3 spans 14 residues. The CDR3 region is CASSTAGTDYGYTF. In DNA, the CDR3 is TGCGCCAGCAGCACAGCCGGGACGGACTATGGCTACACCTTC.